Shown below are 25 T cell receptor beta chains from a single sample sequenced in a study of shared clonotypes between healthy human individuals. Data came from immunoSEQ multiplex PCR; TCRdb stores just in-frame clones and leaves some out. The table has about a million clones, under 80% seen once. The source material was memory CD4+ T cells sorted from blood. Stated subset: CD45RA-negative fraction. The receptors originated from a man younger than 35 in good health.

The chain is built from TRBV10-1 and TRBJ2-2; a possible D gene is TRBD1 (5 bases). The CDR3 has 15 residues. V was trimmed by 7 bases and J by 0 bases, leaving 12 bases between them. Germline assignment: CDR1 WNHNN and CDR2 SYGVQD (reference sequence). CDR3 sequence: CASTHDSANTGELFF. The CDR3, as DNA: TGCGCCAGCACTCACGACAGCGCGAACACCGGGGAGCTGTTTTTT.

The J gene is TRBJ2-7, the V gene TRBV5-6; no reliable D call. The V gene's germline CDR1 is SGHDT and CDR2 YYEEEE. V lost 9 bases to trimming and J lost 2 bases, with 18 bases between them. The CDR3 extends over 14 amino acids. CDR3 DNA: TGTGCCACCCCACATGGCTACAAAACCTACGAGCAGTACTTC. It encodes CATPHGYKTYEQYF.

This clone is a singleton in its sample. The chain recombines TRBV30 with TRBJ1-5; no clear D. CDR1 and CDR2 from the germline V gene are GTSNPN and SVGIG (reference sequence). Trimming took off 3 bases at V and 2 bases at J, with 8 bases between the two ends. The CDR3 length is 13 residues. This CDR3 is CAWSKGGNQPQHF. DNA for the CDR3: TGTGCCTGGAGCAAAGGTGGCAATCAGCCCCAGCATTTT.

This chain joins TRBV5-1 and TRBJ2-5; TRBD2 aligns across 9 bases. Unmatched junction bases numbered 15, after V lost 6 bases and J lost 3 bases. The CDR3 totals 17 residues. Per germline, CDR1 SGHRS and CDR2 YFSETQ. Here the CDR3 reads CASTMGLAGWDEETQYF. The CDR3 DNA follows: TGCGCCAGCACCATGGGGCTAGCGGGGTGGGACGAAGAGACCCAGTACTTC.

The gene calls are TRBV5-4 and TRBJ2-2, with 7 bases matching TRBD2. This CDR3 has 16 amino acids. The V and J ends lost 4 bases and 1 base, in that order; junction bases with no gene match: 7. The germline V gene encodes CDR1 SGHNT and CDR2 YYREEE (reference sequence). CDR3 sequence reads: CASSPGGSGNTGELFF. In nucleotides, the CDR3 is TGTGCCAGCAGCCCGGGGGGTAGCGGGAACACCGGGGAGCTGTTTTTT.

The chain employs TRBV5-4 and TRBJ2-1, with D unresolved. Trimming took 2 bases from V and 7 from J, leaving 7 bases between them. The germline V gene has CDR1 SGHNT and CDR2 YYREEE (reference sequence). The CDR3 sequence is 12 residues long. CDR3 coding DNA: TGTGCCAGCAGCTTACCCTTGAATGAGCAGTTCTTC. It translates to CASSLPLNEQFF.

This rearrangement joins TRBV5-1 to TRBJ2-1, with D possibly matching TRBD2 (5 bases). V was shortened by 3 bases and J by 10 bases, with 14 bases between the two germline ends. In germline, CDR1 is SGHRS, CDR2 YFSETQ. CDR3 length equals 13 residues. Here the CDR3 DNA reads TGCGCCAGCAGCTATATGGGAGCGGAGGAGCAGTTCTTC. Translation: CASSYMGAEEQFF.

The chain recombines TRBV6-5 with TRBJ2-7, with D hard to call. The CDR3 loop spans 12 amino acids. Per germline, CDR1 MNHEY and CDR2 SVGAGI. V was trimmed by 7 bases and J by 5 bases, leaving 12 bases between them. CDR3 protein: CASNQDYHEQYF. Here the CDR3 DNA reads TGTGCCAGCAACCAGGATTACCACGAGCAGTACTTC.

The chain is built from TRBV4-3 and TRBJ2-3; 8 bases align to TRBD2. V was clipped by 4 bases and J by 1 base; unmatched bases: 1. The V gene's germline CDR1 is LGHNA and CDR2 YSLEER. The CDR3 runs to 14 residues. CDR3 sequence: CASSPAGGTDTQYF. The CDR3, as DNA: TGCGCCAGCAGCCCAGCGGGGGGCACAGATACGCAGTATTTT.

The chain couples TRBV25-1 to TRBJ2-3, with 8 bases matching TRBD2. This CDR3 is 14 amino acids long. Germline V gives CDR1 MGHDK, CDR2 SYGVNS. After removal of 6 bases from V and 0 bases from J, the junction contained 2 bases not matched to a gene. The CDR3 protein is CASRPSGSTDTQYF. The CDR3 DNA reads as TGTGCCAGCAGACCTAGCGGGAGCACAGATACGCAGTATTTT.

The V gene is TRBV28, the J gene TRBJ1-2; D is uncertain. The CDR3 runs 15 residues. Germline assignment: CDR1 MDHEN and CDR2 SYDVKM. V lost 8 bases to trimming and J lost 5 bases, with 21 bases between them. CDR3 loop: CASGPDLSAGYGYTF. CDR3 nucleotides: TGTGCCAGCGGGCCCGACCTATCCGCTGGGTATGGCTACACCTTC.

The chain combines TRBV19 with TRBJ2-2, with D possibly being TRBD2 (5 bases). Germline V gives CDR1 LNHDA, CDR2 SQIVND (reference sequence). The CDR3 covers 14 residues. Trimming pared 1 base from V and 4 bases from J, leaving 7 bases between. The CDR3 DNA is TGTGCCAGTAGTATAGGAGGAGGCACCGGGGAGCTGTTTTTT. Translation gives CASSIGGGTGELFF.

Only a few counts were recorded for this clone. V and J are TRBV6-5 and TRBJ1-6; TRBD1 is a possible D gene (6 bases). Trimming shortened V by 5 bases and J by 0 bases, and 8 bases separated the two germline ends. Germline values: CDR1 MNHEY, CDR2 SVGAGI. CDR3 length: 15 amino acids. This chain's CDR3 is CASSKGGSYNSPLHF. The CDR3 region has the DNA TGTGCCAGCAGTAAAGGGGGCTCCTATAATTCACCCCTCCACTTT.

J is TRBJ2-7 and V is TRBV7-9; D is unresolved. CDR3 length: 16 residues. Germline lookup yields CDR1 SEHNR and CDR2 FQNEAQ (reference sequence). V lost 6 bases to trimming and J lost 2 bases, with 20 bases between them. The CDR3 sequence is CASRPAGSINPYEQYF. CDR3 in DNA: TGTGCCAGCAGACCTGCCGGGTCAATAAACCCCTACGAGCAGTACTTC.

The V and J genes are TRBV10-3 and TRBJ2-7; 8 nucleotides align to TRBD1. The ends lost 6 bases at V and 6 bases at J; junction bases unmatched: 10. The CDR3 length is 14 residues. The V gene's germline CDR1 is ENHRY and CDR2 SYGVKD. As DNA, the CDR3 is TGTGCCATCAGGGGAGGACAGGGCTTAGCCGAGCAGTACTTC. Translated: CAIRGGQGLAEQYF.

The genes are TRBV4-1 and TRBJ2-1, with TRBD2 matching over 11 bases. This CDR3 has 18 amino acids. CDR1 MGHRA and CDR2 YSYEKL come from the germline V gene. V shed 1 base, J shed 4 bases, and the junction held 9 bases outside the gene matches. CDR3 sequence (DNA): TGCGCCAGCAGCCAAGGGCTAGCGGGAGGAACTCGGTACAATGAGCAGTTCTTC. This gives the protein CASSQGLAGGTRYNEQFF.

The genes are TRBV19 and TRBJ1-1; D ambiguous. The ends were cut back, 5 bases at V and 1 base at J, with 11 bases in the middle. This CDR3 region has 14 residues. Germline V gives CDR1 LNHDA, CDR2 SQIVND (reference sequence). The CDR3 loop reads CASSPPTGNTEAFF. CDR3 nucleotides: TGTGCCAGTAGTCCTCCGACTGGGAACACTGAAGCTTTCTTT.

The chain links TRBV30 to TRBJ1-2; D unclear. The CDR3 is 12 amino acids. Germline CDR1 reads GTSNPN; CDR2 reads SVGIG (reference sequence). V was pared by 3 bases and J by 4 bases, with 9 bases between. CDR3 DNA sequence: TGTGCCTGGAGCGGCGACGGCTATGGCTACACCTTC. This sequence encodes CAWSGDGYGYTF.

Written as DNA, the CDR3 is TGTGCCAGCAGCACTAGACAGGGATATTCGGCTTTCTTT. This sequence encodes CASSTRQGYSAFF. The V gene is TRBV7-3, the J gene TRBJ1-1; 7 nucleotides match TRBD1. The CDR3 consists of 13 residues. Germline values: CDR1 SGHTA, CDR2 FQGTGA. With 5 bases clipped from V and 11 bases from J, the junction kept 11 bases outside the gene matches.

The V call is TRBV19, the J call TRBJ2-7, with D perhaps TRBD1 (6 bases). Per germline, CDR1 LNHDA and CDR2 SQIVND (reference sequence). The germline V and J ends were trimmed by 8 bases and 0 bases, with 26 bases remaining between them. This CDR3 contains 18 residues. The CDR3 DNA is TGTGCCAGTTCTCCCCTTTCAACGGGCGGACAGACCTCCTACGAGCAGTACTTC. Amino acid sequence: CASSPLSTGGQTSYEQYF.

The chain uses TRBV30 and TRBJ2-3; the match to TRBD2 covers 8 bases. Germline V gene data show CDR1 as GTSNPN and CDR2 as SVGIG (reference sequence). This CDR3 is built from 15 residues. With V trimmed by 5 bases and J by 0 bases, 7 bases remained unmatched. The CDR3 bases are TGTGCCTGGGACCTGAGCGGGGGAAGCACAGATACGCAGTATTTT. Protein sequence: CAWDLSGGSTDTQYF. The complete variable domain, with remaining parts taken from reference TRBV30 and TRBJ2-3, reads SQTIHQWPATLVQPVGSPLSLECTVEGTSNPNLYWYRQAAGRGLQLLFYSVGIGQISSEVPQNLSASRPQDRQFILSSKKLLLSDSGFYLCAWDLSGGSTDTQYFGPGTRLTVL.

This clone has ten or more counts. The chain has TRBV7-2 and TRBJ2-7; perhaps TRBD2 as D (6 bases). The V gene lost 4 bases and the J gene lost 9 bases, with 19 bases spanning the gap. CDR1 and CDR2 from the germline V gene are SGHTA and FQGNSA. The CDR3 covers 14 residues. CDR3 sequence (DNA): TGTGCCAGCAGCTCCGGGACTCCTCCTCCGGGGCAGTACTTC. It specifies CASSSGTPPPGQYF.

In nucleotides, the CDR3 is TGCGCCAGCAGTGAGGAAACAGGGAGCGCCGGGGAGCTGTTTTTT. It is translated as CASSEETGSAGELFF. This chain links TRBV10-1 with TRBJ2-2, with TRBD1 as a possible D gene (6 bases). Germline loops: CDR1 WNHNN, CDR2 SYGVQD (reference sequence). The V end was cut by 2 bases, the J end by 6 bases, with 13 bases between. The CDR3 has 15 amino acids.

The chain is built from TRBV18 and TRBJ2-2; TRBD1 might be the D (6 bases). This CDR3 comprises 14 residues. Trimming cost V 5 bases and J 8 bases, with 15 bases left between them. Germline V gives CDR1 KGHSH, CDR2 LQKENI. The CDR3 DNA follows: TGTGCCAGCTCATCAATGGACAGCTCTGGGGAGCTGTTTTTT. It is translated as CASSSMDSSGELFF.

The chain carries TRBV5-6 and TRBJ1-1; no definite D call. With 7 bases removed from V and 3 bases from J, the gap between germline ends came to 19 bases. The CDR3 sequence is 15 residues long. Germline values: CDR1 SGHDT, CDR2 YYEEEE. CDR3 in DNA: TGTGCCAGCTTCAATTGGGGAAAGGCATACACTGAAGCTTTCTTT. Translated, it gives CASFNWGKAYTEAFF.